Listed below are T cell receptor beta chains from one sample, sequenced in a study of T cell responses to AZD1222 COVID-19 vaccine. Only in-frame clones appear in the TCRdb table, and some are missing; sequencing was by immunoSEQ multiplex PCR. The data hold around 180,000 clones, with almost 90% observed a single time. Sequenced here: peripheral blood, sampled on day 0 of AZD1222 vaccination. The source of these receptors is an adult in good health. Both conserved end residues are part of each CDR3. A D gene is named only where the DNA matches it firmly. The listing skips clone size in some rows; elsewhere it reads once, few, many or a size class.

J,V,D,size,CDR3,DNA
TRBJ1-5,TRBV5-8,TRBD1,NA,CASSLWRRDRDFSNQPQHF,TGTGCCAGCAGCTTGTGGCGTAGGGACAGGGACTTTAGCAATCAGCCCCAGCATTTT
TRBJ1-5,TRBV19,TRBD1,NA,CASSIRTGMYSNQPQHF,TGTGCCAGTAGTATCAGGACAGGGATGTATAGCAATCAGCCCCAGCATTTT
TRBJ2-3,TRBV3-1/TRBV3-2,NA,once,CASSHRGWGTSTDTQYF,TGTGCCAGCAGCCACAGGGGCTGGGGTACTAGCACAGATACGCAGTATTTT
TRBJ2-1,TRBV19,TRBD1,NA,CASQQGYNEQFF,TGTGCCTCCCAACAGGGGTACAATGAGCAGTTCTTC
TRBJ2-1,TRBV10-1,NA,NA,CASSESTQGLEQFF,TGCGCCAGCAGTGAGTCGACGCAGGGGTTGGAGCAGTTCTTC
TRBJ2-5,TRBV29-1,TRBD2,NA,CSVGTSGQETQYF,TGCAGCGTTGGAACTAGCGGCCAAGAGACCCAGTACTTC
TRBJ1-3,TRBV18,NA,NA,CASSPLGHRVSGNTIYF,TGTGCCAGCTCACCTCTCGGACACCGAGTCTCTGGAAACACCATATATTTT
TRBJ2-7,TRBV19,TRBD2,NA,CASSRRGGLSYEQYF,TGTGCCAGTTCCCGCCGGGGGGGCCTTTCCTACGAGCAGTACTTC
TRBJ1-5,TRBV15,TRBD1,NA,CATSRTGGPNQPQHF,TGTGCCACCAGTAGAACAGGGGGCCCCAATCAGCCCCAGCATTTT
TRBJ2-7,TRBV29-1,TRBD1,NA,CSVTGDHEQYF,TGCAGCGTGACAGGGGACCACGAGCAGTACTTC
TRBJ1-4,TRBV9,NA,NA,CASSVSPREKLFF,TGTGCCAGCAGCGTATCCCCCAGAGAAAAACTGTTTTTT
TRBJ1-4,TRBV3-1/TRBV3-2,NA,NA,CASSRTGNTNEKLFF,TGTGCCAGCAGCCGCACAGGGAACACTAATGAAAAACTGTTTTTT
TRBJ1-3,TRBV7-2,NA,NA,CASSLEPSGNTIYF,TGTGCCAGCAGCTTAGAACCCTCTGGAAACACCATATATTTT
TRBJ2-3,TRBV15,NA,once,CATSRGAGNKDTQYF,TGTGCCACCAGCAGAGGGGCAGGGAATAAGGATACGCAGTATTTT
TRBJ1-2,TRBV11-2,TRBD1,NA,CASSLGTGGLGYTF,TGTGCCAGCAGCCTTGGGACAGGGGGCTTGGGCTACACCTTC